These 14 T cell receptor beta chains were sequenced from one sample in a study of blood T cell repertoires in COVID-19. The protocol was immunoSEQ multiplex PCR, while the TCRdb copy is restricted to in-frame clones and leaves out a portion. Among around 220,000 clones, over 75% were seen once, and the ten largest hold about 7%. Sequencing was done on a sample of PBMCs or T cells enriched from blood (not recorded which). All receptors come from a woman between 40 and 55 years old with acute COVID-19.

The V call is TRBV5-1, the J call TRBJ2-1; D is unresolved. The germline V and J ends were trimmed by 6 bases and 0 bases, with 10 bases remaining between them. The CDR3 covers 14 residues. Germline values: CDR1 SGHRS, CDR2 YFSETQ. The CDR3 DNA reads TGCGCCAGCATCGGCGGCAGCTCCTACAATGAGCAGTTCTTC. Translated: CASIGGSSYNEQFF.

V gene TRBV5-1 combines with J gene TRBJ2-5; TRBD2 matches at 11 bases. The germline V gene encodes CDR1 SGHRS and CDR2 YFSETQ. Trimming took 3 bases from V and 5 from J; bases not matched to a gene: 9. This CDR3 is 16 amino acids long. The CDR3 nucleotides are TGCGCCAGCAGCTCGACTATAGCGGGGGGGCTCGAGACCCAGTACTTC. It is translated as CASSSTIAGGLETQYF.

The V and J genes are TRBV28 and TRBJ2-1; 8 positions agree with TRBD2. V trimming: 5 bases; J trimming: 8 bases; junction bases outside the gene matches: 8. CDR1 is MDHEN, CDR2 SYDVKM, per germline. This CDR3 comprises 14 residues. In DNA form, the CDR3 reads TGTGCCAGCAGTCCCCTCGGCGGGGGGTATGAGCAGTTCTTC. It is translated as CASSPLGGGYEQFF.

This chain uses TRBV10-3 with TRBJ2-5; 13 positions agree with TRBD2. Germline V gives CDR1 ENHRY, CDR2 SYGVKD. This CDR3 region has 18 residues. The junction had 9 bases not matched to a gene; V was cut back by 3 bases and J by 2 bases. As DNA, the CDR3 is TGTGCCATCAGTGATTCGGGACTAGCGGGGACACCACAAGAGACCCAGTACTTC. Translation: CAISDSGLAGTPQETQYF.

This chain joins TRBV18 and TRBJ1-1; 7 positions match TRBD1. The V and J ends lost 3 bases and 6 bases, in that order; junction bases with no gene match: 7. Germline loops: CDR1 KGHSH, CDR2 LQKENI. The CDR3 length is 14 residues. The CDR3 DNA is TGTGCCAGCTCACCGAAGACAGGGTCTTCTGAAGCTTTCTTT. The encoded protein is CASSPKTGSSEAFF.

The table lists this clone with a few counts. The chain uses TRBV19 and TRBJ2-3; tentatively, D is TRBD1 (7 bases). The CDR3 has 17 residues. CDR1 is LNHDA, CDR2 SQIVND, per germline (reference sequence). Trimming removed 5 bases from V and 0 bases from J, with 18 bases in between. The CDR3, as DNA: TGTGCCAGTAGTGCGGTCCGCAGGGGGGATAGCACAGATACGCAGTATTTT. It codes for CASSAVRRGDSTDTQYF.

This sequence joins TRBV6-6 and TRBJ2-1, with 13 bases that match TRBD2. The length of the CDR3 is 16 residues. Germline V gives CDR1 MNHNY, CDR2 SVGAGI (reference sequence). The J segment lost 1 base and the V segment lost 5 bases, leaving 2 bases of the junction unmatched. The CDR3 reads CASSRLAGGSYNEQFF. The CDR3 bases are TGTGCCAGCAGTCGACTAGCGGGAGGATCCTACAATGAGCAGTTCTTC.

The chain is built from TRBV4-1 and TRBJ2-5, with 13 bases matching TRBD2. The V segment lost 5 bases and the J segment 9 bases; nucleotides outside the gene matches: 9. Per the germline V gene, CDR1 is MGHRA and CDR2 is YSYEKL. The CDR3 consists of 15 residues. The CDR3 DNA reads TGCGCCAGCAGCACGGGACTAGCGGGGCCAGGGGCCCAGTACTTC. The encoded protein is CASSTGLAGPGAQYF.

This clone appeared a few times. The genes are TRBV7-3 and TRBJ1-1, with TRBD1 matching 8 bases. The CDR3 is 13 amino acids. Germline values: CDR1 SGHTA, CDR2 FQGTGA. Germline trimming cut 3 bases from V and 8 bases from J; bases unmatched to any gene: 5. The CDR3 here is CASSFNTGGEAFF. The CDR3 DNA reads as TGTGCCAGCAGCTTCAACACAGGGGGAGAAGCTTTCTTT.

This clone was seen once. The chain links TRBV19 to TRBJ2-7, with D uncertain. Germline V CDR1 and CDR2: LNHDA, SQIVND (reference sequence). Trimming removed 6 bases from V and 0 bases from J, with 12 bases in between. The length of the CDR3 is 14 residues. CDR3 DNA: TGTGCCAGTAGAAGAAAAAGCGCCTCCTACGAGCAGTACTTC. It encodes CASRRKSASYEQYF.

The genes are TRBV28 and TRBJ1-5; no clear D. CDR1 is MDHEN and CDR2 is SYDVKM in the germline V gene. Trimming cost V 2 bases and J 5 bases, with 10 bases left between them. The CDR3 runs 14 residues. In DNA, the CDR3 is TGTGCCAGCAGTTTAATCTCAGGTCATCAGCCCCAGCATTTT. Its protein product is CASSLISGHQPQHF.

This clone has ten or more counts. The gene calls are TRBV7-6 and TRBJ2-7, with D possibly matching TRBD2 (5 bases). Germline CDR1 SGHVS, CDR2 FNYEAQ. The V end lost 3 bases, the J end lost 6 bases, and 15 bases lay between the germline ends. The length of the CDR3 is 14 residues. The CDR3 coding sequence is TGTGCCAGCAGCTTCTGGGTAGGAGGTGGCGAGCAGTACTTC. Protein: CASSFWVGGGEQYF. Using reference TRBV7-6 and TRBJ2-7 for the parts outside the CDR3, the full variable domain is GAGVSQSPRYKVTKRGQDVALRCDPISGHVSLYWYRQALGQGPEFLTYFNYEAQQDKSGLPNDRFSAERPEGSISTLTIQRTEQRDSAMYRCASSFWVGGGEQYFGPGTRLTVT.

This clone was counted between two and nine times. This chain uses TRBV11-1 with TRBJ2-7; 8 positions match TRBD2. This CDR3 region has 14 residues. In germline, CDR1 is SGHAT, CDR2 FQDESV (reference sequence). V shed 3 bases and J 6 bases; nucleotides not matched to a gene: 7. CDR3 protein: CASSFGTRSPEQYF. The CDR3 DNA sequence: TGTGCCAGCAGCTTTGGGACTAGAAGTCCCGAGCAGTACTTC.

Details on this clone: Within the sample, other DNA sequences also encode this same CDR3. The genes are TRBV11-2 and TRBJ1-2, with 8 bases aligning to TRBD1. The germline V gene encodes CDR1 SGHAT and CDR2 FQNNGV. This CDR3 is 15 amino acids long. V shed 2 bases and J 1 base; nucleotides not matched to a gene: 3. The CDR3 DNA is TGTGCCAGCAGCTTACAGGGGGCATTTAACTATGGCTACACCTTC. Residues: CASSLQGAFNYGYTF. Full variable domain (rest looked up from reference TRBV11-2 and TRBJ1-2): EAGVAQSPRYKIIEKRQSVAFWCNPISGHATLYWYQQILGQGPKLLIQFQNNGVVDDSQLPKDRFSAERLKGVDSTLKIQPAKLEDSAVYLCASSLQGAFNYGYTFGSGTRLTVV.